These 19 T cell receptor beta chains came from one sample sequenced in a study of OX40 agonist ivuxolimab in advanced cancers. Generated by immunoSEQ multiplex PCR, the TCRdb table keeps only in-frame clones and is missing some. The sample includes roughly 120,000 clones, 92% of them seen just once. This sample comprised CD4+ or CD8+ T cells sorted from blood, obtained in a trial of the OX40 agonist ivuxolimab. The receptors shown here come from an adult with an advanced solid tumor such as melanoma, head and neck, liver or kidney cancer.

This chain's CDR3 is CASSPLAASSYNEQFF. CDR3 nucleotides: TGCGCCAGCAGCCCCCTGGCAGCCAGTAGTTACAATGAGCAGTTCTTC. This sequence joins TRBV5-1 and TRBJ2-1, with D uncertain. With 4 bases removed from V and 4 bases from J, the gap between germline ends came to 18 bases. This CDR3 is built from 16 residues. The germline CDR1 and CDR2 sequences are SGHRS and YFSETQ. Based on the CDR3 plus reference TRBV5-1 and TRBJ2-1, the full variable domain is KAGVTQTPRYLIKTRGQQVTLSCSPISGHRSVSWYQQTPGQGLQFLFEYFSETQRNKGNFPGRFSGRQFSNSRSEMNVSTLELGDSALYLCASSPLAASSYNEQFFGPGTRLTVL.

This chain links TRBV11-2 with TRBJ1-3; tentative D call: TRBD1 (6 bases). Germline V gene sequence: CDR1 SGHAT, CDR2 FQNNGV. V was clipped by 0 bases and J by 3 bases, with 9 bases between them. The CDR3 length is 15 residues. CDR3 sequence (DNA): TGTGCCAGCAGCTTAGACAGGGGCTTTGGAAACACCATATATTTT. Translation: CASSLDRGFGNTIYF.

In DNA form, the CDR3 reads TGTGCCAGTAGTACGGGCGGGGGACAGGGTGAAAAACTGTTTTTT. Protein product: CASSTGGGQGEKLFF. The J gene is TRBJ1-4, the V gene TRBV19; 9 bases fit TRBD1. The germline CDR1 and CDR2 sequences are LNHDA and SQIVND (reference sequence). Losses at the gene ends were 4 bases for V and 7 bases for J; bases not matched to a gene: 7. This CDR3 is 15 amino acids long.

The chain joins TRBV10-3 to TRBJ2-3; D uncertain. Germline V gene data show CDR1 as ENHRY and CDR2 as SYGVKD. This CDR3 contains 14 residues. Trimming removed 6 bases at V and 0 bases at J, with 10 bases between. The CDR3 bases are TGTGCCATCAGCCCTCGCGGAAGCACAGATACGCAGTATTTT. Protein: CAISPRGSTDTQYF.

CDR3 nucleotides: TGTGCCAGTAGTATAGGGGGCTCTGGAAACACCATATATTTT. Translation: CASSIGGSGNTIYF. The J gene is TRBJ1-3, the V gene TRBV19; no firm D call. The CDR3 is 14 residues long. The V gene's germline CDR1 is LNHDA and CDR2 SQIVND (reference sequence). Deletions cut 1 base from V and 0 bases from J, with 4 bases between. Filled out from reference TRBV19 and TRBJ1-3, the complete variable domain reads DGGITQSPKYLFRKEGQNVTLSCEQNLNHDAMYWYRQDPGQGLRLIYYSQIVNDFQKGDIAEGYSVSREKKESFPLTVTSAQKNPTAFYLCASSIGGSGNTIYFGEGSWLTVV.

The chain recombines TRBV9 with TRBJ2-2; TRBD1 aligns across 10 bases. V gave up 0 bases and J gave up 6 bases; unmatched junction bases: 8. Germline CDR1 SGDLS, CDR2 YYNGEE. The CDR3 runs to 17 residues. CDR3 loop: CASSVGFPGQGSGELFF. The CDR3 DNA follows: TGTGCCAGCAGCGTAGGCTTTCCGGGACAGGGGTCCGGGGAGCTGTTTTTT.

This clone appeared once. For the CDR3, the DNA is TGTGCCAGCAGTGGAACAGGGGGAACTAATGAAAAACTGTTTTTT. Its protein product is CASSGTGGTNEKLFF. The J gene is TRBJ1-4, the V gene TRBV6-6; 8 bases are a match to TRBD1. The CDR3 spans 15 residues. With V trimmed by 5 bases and J by 1 base, 3 bases remained unmatched. Germline CDR1 MNHNY, CDR2 SVGAGI (reference sequence).

The genes are TRBV18 and TRBJ1-1; 7 nucleotides line up with TRBD1. The CDR3 is 17 amino acids. The V segment lost 1 base and the J segment 1 base; nucleotides outside the gene matches: 9. Germline V CDR1 and CDR2: KGHSH, LQKENI. CDR3 loop: CASSPRDRAIENTEAFF. CDR3 nucleotide sequence: TGTGCCAGCTCACCACGAGACAGGGCGATTGAGAACACTGAAGCTTTCTTT. Together with reference TRBV18 and TRBJ1-1, the CDR3 gives the full variable domain: NAGVMQNPRHLVRRRGQEARLRCSPMKGHSHVYWYRQLPEEGLKFMVYLQKENIIDESGMPKERFSAEFPKEGPSILRIQQVVRGDSAAYFCASSPRDRAIENTEAFFGQGTRLTVV.

The chain is built from TRBV7-9 and TRBJ1-4; the D gene is possibly TRBD1 (6 bases). Deletions cut 5 bases from V and 6 bases from J, with 16 bases between. The CDR3 extends over 15 amino acids. Looked up from germline, CDR1 is SEHNR and CDR2 is FQNEAQ (reference sequence). The CDR3: CASSPGDGSHEKLFF. The CDR3 DNA follows: TGTGCCAGCAGCCCAGGGGATGGGTCTCATGAAAAACTGTTTTTT.

This chain connects TRBV9 to TRBJ1-2; D possibly corresponds to TRBD1 (6 bases). The germline gives CDR1 SGDLS, CDR2 YYNGEE. The CDR3 runs 15 residues. Between the trimmed V and J ends, which lost 4 bases and 5 bases, there was a span of 18 bases. The CDR3, as DNA: TGTGCCAGCAGCCCCCCGGGGGCAGCATGGTATGGCTACACCTTC. Residues: CASSPPGAAWYGYTF.

The genes are TRBV9 and TRBJ1-3, with 7 bases identical to TRBD1. V lost 7 bases and J lost 0; bases outside the gene matches: 4. The CDR3 covers 14 residues. Per the germline V gene, CDR1 is SGDLS and CDR2 is YYNGEE. The CDR3 region has the DNA TGTGCCAGCGGTACAGGGGTCTCTGGAAACACCATATATTTT. It yields the protein CASGTGVSGNTIYF.

This clone was detected once. The gene calls are TRBV7-9 and TRBJ2-7, with a weak D call TRBD2 (6 bases). CDR1 SEHNR and CDR2 FQNEAQ come from the germline V gene (reference sequence). The CDR3 length is 15 residues. Trimming took 5 bases from V and 6 from J, leaving 20 bases between them. The CDR3 protein is CASSPQTSPLLEQYF. DNA of the CDR3: TGTGCCAGCAGCCCGCAGACTAGTCCCCTCCTCGAGCAGTACTTC.

The rearrangement links TRBV5-5 to TRBJ1-2; 10 bases map to TRBD1. Per germline, CDR1 SGHKS and CDR2 YYEKEE (reference sequence). This CDR3 has 14 amino acids. Trimming removed 5 bases from V and 5 bases from J; junction bases left unmatched: 6. The CDR3 here is CASRFGTGEYGYTF. The CDR3 bases are TGTGCCAGCAGATTCGGGACAGGGGAATATGGCTACACCTTC. Using reference TRBV5-5 and TRBJ1-2 for the parts outside the CDR3, the full variable domain is DAGVTQSPTHLIKTRGQQVTLRCSPISGHKSVSWYQQVLGQGPQFIFQYYEKEERGRGNFPDRFSARQFPNYSSELNVNALLLGDSALYLCASRFGTGEYGYTFGSGTRLTVV.

The sample holds one count of this clone. The chain combines TRBV7-8 with TRBJ2-5; 12 bases line up with TRBD2. The CDR3 has 17 amino acids. In germline, CDR1 is SGHVS, CDR2 FQNEAQ. J was trimmed by 4 bases and V by 1 base; bases with no gene match: 7. The CDR3, as DNA: TGTGCCAGCAGCTTAGGTATCCTAGCGGGAGGGGGAGAGACCCAGTACTTC. Its translation is CASSLGILAGGGETQYF.

The chain employs TRBV29-1 and TRBJ2-2; TRBD2 is a possible D gene (6 bases). The CDR3 spans 13 residues. Germline CDR1 reads SQVTM; CDR2 reads ANQGSEA. With 6 bases removed from V and 5 bases from J, the gap between germline ends came to 13 bases. For the CDR3, the DNA is TGCAGCGTAGGAACGCGGGGAACCGGGGAGCTGTTTTTT. It translates to CSVGTRGTGELFF.

The J gene is TRBJ2-7, the V gene TRBV6-1, with TRBD2 as a possible D gene (6 bases). Between the trimmed V and J ends, which lost 3 bases and 3 bases, there was a span of 15 bases. Germline assignment: CDR1 MNHNS and CDR2 SASEGT. The CDR3 length is 15 residues. CDR3 sequence (DNA): TGTGCCAGCAGTGATGCCCCCGCGGGGATCTACGAGCAGTACTTC. It specifies CASSDAPAGIYEQYF.

The rearrangement uses TRBV19 and TRBJ1-6; D is possibly TRBD1 (6 bases). The CDR3 is made up of 14 amino acids. Trimming took off 4 bases at V and 10 bases at J, with 14 bases between the two ends. Germline CDR1 LNHDA, CDR2 SQIVND (reference sequence). This chain's CDR3 is CASSTLGHGSPLHF. The DNA of the CDR3 is TGTGCCAGTAGTACCCTGGGACATGGGTCACCCCTCCACTTT.

The rearrangement joins TRBV5-4 to TRBJ2-2; D not resolved. CDR3 length: 12 amino acids. CDR1 and CDR2 (germline): SGHNT, YYREEE (reference sequence). Deletions cut 10 bases from V and 5 bases from J, with 12 bases between. CDR3 sequence reads: CAGTQRTGELFF. The CDR3 nucleotides read TGTGCCGGTACCCAGAGAACCGGGGAGCTGTTTTTT.

The chain links TRBV5-1 to TRBJ1-5; 12 bases are shared with TRBD1. In germline, CDR1 is SGHRS, CDR2 YFSETQ. The junction had 3 bases not matched to a gene; V was cut back by 3 bases and J by 5 bases. The CDR3 loop spans 15 amino acids. CDR3 DNA: TGCGCCAGCAGCTCGGGACAGGGGGCCGATCAGCCCCAGCATTTT. Its protein is CASSSGQGADQPQHF.